This entry lists 22 T cell receptor beta chains sequenced from one sample in a study of blood T cell repertoires in COVID-19. Sequenced by immunoSEQ multiplex PCR; TCRdb stores in-frame clones only, minus some. The data contain around 300,000 clones, around 92% of them singletons. The sequencing sample was made of PBMCs or T cells enriched from blood (not recorded which). These TCRs come from an older woman who had recovered from COVID-19.

V and J are TRBV5-1 and TRBJ2-1; 12 nucleotides match TRBD2. V trimming: 2 bases; J trimming: 7 bases; junction bases outside the gene matches: 7. CDR1 SGHRS and CDR2 YFSETQ come from the germline V gene. The CDR3 sequence is 16 residues long. CDR3 sequence reads: CASSFQTSGSRNEQFF. CDR3 in DNA: TGCGCCAGCAGCTTTCAGACTAGCGGGAGTCGAAATGAGCAGTTCTTC.

The chain combines TRBV11-2 with TRBJ2-7; 11 positions agree with TRBD2. Germline CDR1 reads SGHAT; CDR2 reads FQNNGV. Trimming took 0 bases from V and 2 from J; bases not matched to a gene: 3. There are 16 residues in the CDR3. CDR3: CASSLEGTSGAYEQYF. The CDR3 DNA sequence: TGTGCCAGCAGCTTAGAAGGGACTAGCGGAGCCTACGAGCAGTACTTC. Filled out from reference TRBV11-2 and TRBJ2-7, the complete variable domain reads EAGVAQSPRYKIIEKRQSVAFWCNPISGHATLYWYQQILGQGPKLLIQFQNNGVVDDSQLPKDRFSAERLKGVDSTLKIQPAKLEDSAVYLCASSLEGTSGAYEQYFGPGTRLTVT.

The V call is TRBV6-1, the J call TRBJ1-4, with 7 bases that match TRBD1. Per the germline V gene, CDR1 is MNHNS and CDR2 is SASEGT. Trimming at V came to 4 bases and at J to 5 bases, leaving 10 bases not matched to a gene. This CDR3 has 16 amino acids. The CDR3 spells CASSAPTGTENEKLFF. CDR3 sequence (DNA): TGTGCCAGCAGTGCGCCTACCGGGACAGAGAATGAAAAACTGTTTTTT.

CDR3 amino acids: CASSPTTASNEKLFF. In DNA form, the CDR3 reads TGTGCCAGCAGCCCTACGACAGCCTCTAATGAAAAACTGTTTTTT. This chain joins TRBV3-1 (or the pseudogene TRBV3-2) and TRBJ1-4; TRBD1 is a possible D gene (5 bases). The CDR3 has 15 residues. V lost 4 bases and J lost 3, with 12 bases in between. Per the germline V gene, CDR1 is LGHDT and CDR2 is YNNKEL (reference sequence).

This clone was counted a few times. This rearrangement joins TRBV29-1 to TRBJ2-7; the D is unclear. Trimming removed 2 bases at V and 0 bases at J, with 5 bases between. The CDR3 totals 12 residues. Germline CDR1 reads SQVTM; CDR2 reads ANQGSEA. The CDR3 here is CSVEYSSYEQYF. CDR3 nucleotide sequence: TGCAGCGTTGAATACAGCTCCTACGAGCAGTACTTC.

The rearrangement links TRBV5-1 to TRBJ2-3, with a weak D call TRBD1 (5 bases). Germline V CDR1 and CDR2: SGHRS, YFSETQ. This CDR3 comprises 13 residues. V was trimmed by 2 bases and J by 4 bases, leaving 8 bases between them. The CDR3 region has the DNA TGCGCCAGCAGCTTAGTGGGGCCAGATACGCAGTATTTT. Translated, it gives CASSLVGPDTQYF.

The chain joins TRBV4-1 to TRBJ1-4, with D unresolved. Trimming removed 0 bases at V and 4 bases at J, with 12 bases between. CDR1 is MGHRA and CDR2 is YSYEKL in the germline V gene. The CDR3 runs 16 residues. This CDR3 is CASSQDRSRFNEKLFF. The CDR3 DNA reads as TGCGCCAGCAGCCAAGATCGGAGCCGCTTTAATGAAAAACTGTTTTTT.

The rearrangement uses TRBV11-3 and TRBJ2-7; D remains unclear. CDR1 SGHNT and CDR2 YENEEA come from the germline V gene. Trimming took off 6 bases at V and 0 bases at J, with 3 bases between the two ends. The CDR3 has 11 amino acids. CDR3 coding DNA: TGTGCCAGCAGTCACTCCTACGAGCAGTACTTC. Amino acids: CASSHSYEQYF.

The chain uses TRBV5-1 and TRBJ1-4, with D tentatively TRBD1 (5 bases). The CDR3 extends over 14 amino acids. Trimming left V 0 bases short and J 8 bases short, with 11 bases between. Germline CDR1 reads SGHRS; CDR2 reads YFSETQ. Here the CDR3 reads CASSLGGAGEKLFF. For the CDR3, the DNA is TGCGCCAGCAGCTTGGGTGGGGCAGGCGAAAAACTGTTTTTT. The full variable domain, with the rest looked up from reference TRBV5-1 and TRBJ1-4, is KAGVTQTPRYLIKTRGQQVTLSCSPISGHRSVSWYQQTPGQGLQFLFEYFSETQRNKGNFPGRFSGRQFSNSRSEMNVSTLELGDSALYLCASSLGGAGEKLFFGSGTQLSVL.

The chain joins TRBV7-9 to TRBJ1-4, with TRBD1 matching 9 bases. Per germline, CDR1 SEHNR and CDR2 FQNEAQ (reference sequence). The CDR3 length is 15 residues. V lost 4 bases and J lost 8; bases outside the gene matches: 8. This CDR3 is CASSYTGGLREKLFF. CDR3 sequence (DNA): TGTGCCAGCAGCTACACAGGGGGCTTACGGGAAAAACTGTTTTTT. Full variable domain (remainder filled in from reference TRBV7-9 and TRBJ1-4): DTGVSQNPRHKITKRGQNVTFRCDPISEHNRLYWYRQTLGQGPEFLTYFQNEAQLEKSRLLSDRFSAERPKGSFSTLEIQRTEQGDSAMYLCASSYTGGLREKLFFGSGTQLSVL.

This chain uses TRBV7-2 with TRBJ1-1, with 9 bases that match TRBD1. V dropped 4 bases and J dropped 5; count of bases not matched to a gene: 8. The V gene's germline CDR1 is SGHTA and CDR2 FQGNSA. The CDR3 is 15 amino acids. CDR3 in DNA: TGTGCCAGCAGCTCGTCGACAGGGGGGAAGACTGAAGCTTTCTTT. Protein product: CASSSSTGGKTEAFF.

The chain carries TRBV19 and TRBJ1-1; no reliable D call. The germline V gene has CDR1 LNHDA and CDR2 SQIVND (reference sequence). This CDR3 region has 11 residues. Trimming pared 7 bases from V and 1 base from J, leaving 4 bases between. Written as DNA, the CDR3 is TGTGCCAGTAACTCGAACACTGAAGCTTTCTTT. Amino acid sequence: CASNSNTEAFF.

This clone appeared once. V gene TRBV7-9 combines with J gene TRBJ1-2; maybe TRBD1 (5 bases). Trimming took off 3 bases at V and 10 bases at J, with 18 bases between the two ends. Germline values: CDR1 SEHNR, CDR2 FQNEAQ (reference sequence). The CDR3 has 14 residues. The CDR3 here is CASSFGGEVVVYTF. The CDR3 DNA sequence: TGTGCCAGCAGCTTCGGGGGTGAGGTTGTCGTCTACACCTTC.

On this clone itself: Other DNA sequences within the sample encode an identical CDR3. The rearrangement links TRBV5-1 to TRBJ1-1; D may be TRBD1 (6 bases). This CDR3 is 14 amino acids long. The V end lost 2 bases, the J end lost 3 bases, and 11 bases lay between the germline ends. Per the germline V gene, CDR1 is SGHRS and CDR2 is YFSETQ. CDR3 DNA: TGCGCCAGCAGCTTCGTACAGGGAGACACTGAAGCTTTCTTT. As protein: CASSFVQGDTEAFF.

This clone was seen more than once but under ten times. V gene TRBV4-1 combines with J gene TRBJ1-3, with 7 positions matching TRBD1. CDR3 length: 13 residues. The V segment lost 6 bases and the J segment 1 base; nucleotides outside the gene matches: 0. In germline, CDR1 is MGHRA, CDR2 YSYEKL. This CDR3 is CASRQGSGNTIYF. CDR3 sequence (DNA): TGCGCCAGCAGACAGGGGTCTGGAAACACCATATATTTT.

The chain employs TRBV11-3 and TRBJ1-4; TRBD1 matches at 9 bases. The trim removed 6 bases at V and 8 bases at J, leaving 16 bases unmatched. CDR1 and CDR2 from the germline V gene are SGHNT and YENEEA. CDR3 length equals 17 residues. CDR3 sequence reads: CASSSGGQGPHGEKLFF. In nucleotides, the CDR3 is TGTGCCAGCAGTTCAGGTGGACAGGGGCCCCACGGAGAAAAACTGTTTTTT.

The chain carries TRBV3-1 (or the pseudogene TRBV3-2) and TRBJ2-5, with D uncertain. The germline V and J ends were trimmed by 2 bases and 5 bases, with 9 bases remaining between them. This CDR3 region has 13 residues. From germline, CDR1 is LGHDT and CDR2 YNNKEL (reference sequence). The CDR3 DNA sequence: TGTGCCAGCAGCCAATTACTCAAGGAGACCCAGTACTTC. This codes for CASSQLLKETQYF.

The V call is TRBV2, the J call TRBJ1-6; D call uncertain. This CDR3 region has 14 residues. V lost 4 bases to trimming and J lost 7 bases, with 11 bases between them. Per germline, CDR1 SNHLY and CDR2 FYNNEI. The CDR3: CASSVGDVNSPLHF. The CDR3, as DNA: TGTGCCAGCAGTGTGGGCGACGTCAATTCACCCCTCCACTTT.

V usage is TRBV11-3 and J usage is TRBJ2-7; 10 bases fit TRBD2. The CDR3 loop spans 15 amino acids. The germline CDR1 and CDR2 sequences are SGHNT and YENEEA. The trim removed 0 bases at V and 4 bases at J, leaving 3 bases unmatched. Written as DNA, the CDR3 is TGTGCCAGCAGCTTAGACTCTAGCGGGAGTTACGAGCAGTACTTC. Its translation: CASSLDSSGSYEQYF.

This chain uses TRBV5-1 with TRBJ1-1, with 7 bases that match TRBD1. The CDR3 spans 19 residues. Germline values: CDR1 SGHRS, CDR2 YFSETQ. V dropped 3 bases and J dropped 0; count of bases not matched to a gene: 17. The CDR3 coding sequence is TGCGCCAGCAGCTCCCAAAATCCGGGACAGAGCCACATGAACACTGAAGCTTTCTTT. Protein product: CASSSQNPGQSHMNTEAFF.

This clone has only a few counts. This chain links TRBV18 with TRBJ1-2; D remains ambiguous. Trimming shortened V by 0 bases and J by 5 bases, and 19 bases separated the two germline ends. This CDR3 has 17 residues. The germline CDR1 and CDR2 sequences are KGHSH and LQKENI. The CDR3 region has the DNA TGTGCCAGCTCACCACCGCTTTCTCTGGCCCTCCGATATGGCTACACCTTC. Amino acids: CASSPPLSLALRYGYTF.

V gene TRBV11-2 combines with J gene TRBJ1-6; D is perhaps TRBD1 (6 bases). CDR1 is SGHAT, CDR2 FQNNGV, per germline. Trimming cost V 3 bases and J 5 bases, with 11 bases left between them. There are 15 residues in the CDR3. The CDR3: CASSFSPGDNSPLHF. CDR3 in DNA: TGTGCCAGCAGCTTCTCGCCAGGGGATAATTCACCCCTCCACTTT.